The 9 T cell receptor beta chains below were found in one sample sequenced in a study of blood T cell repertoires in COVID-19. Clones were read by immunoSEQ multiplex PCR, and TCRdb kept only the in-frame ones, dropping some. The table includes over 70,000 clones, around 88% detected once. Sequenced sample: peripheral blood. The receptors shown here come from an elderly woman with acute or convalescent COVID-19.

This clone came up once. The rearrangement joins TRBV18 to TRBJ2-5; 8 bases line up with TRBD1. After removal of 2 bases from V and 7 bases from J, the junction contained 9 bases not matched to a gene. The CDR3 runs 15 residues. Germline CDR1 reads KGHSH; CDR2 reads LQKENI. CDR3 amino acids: CASSPARGLEVTQYF. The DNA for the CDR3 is TGTGCCAGCTCACCAGCCAGGGGGCTGGAAGTGACCCAGTACTTC.

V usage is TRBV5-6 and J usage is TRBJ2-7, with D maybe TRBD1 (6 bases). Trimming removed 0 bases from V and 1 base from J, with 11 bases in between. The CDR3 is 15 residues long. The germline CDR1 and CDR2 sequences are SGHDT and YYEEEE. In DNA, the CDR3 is TGTGCCAGCAGCTTGGTGGGGGCCAAGTCCTACGAGCAGTACTTC. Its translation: CASSLVGAKSYEQYF. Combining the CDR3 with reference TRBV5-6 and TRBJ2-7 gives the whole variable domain DAGVTQSPTHLIKTRGQQVTLRCSPKSGHDTVSWYQQALGQGPQFIFQYYEEEERQRGNFPDRFSGHQFPNYSSELNVNALLLGDSALYLCASSLVGAKSYEQYFGPGTRLTVT.

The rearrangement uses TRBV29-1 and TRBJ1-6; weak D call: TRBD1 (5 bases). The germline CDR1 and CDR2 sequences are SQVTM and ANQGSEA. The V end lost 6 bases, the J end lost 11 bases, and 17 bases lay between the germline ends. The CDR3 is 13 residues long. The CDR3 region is CSVGDSSFAPLHF. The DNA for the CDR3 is TGCAGCGTGGGGGACTCCTCCTTCGCACCCCTCCACTTT. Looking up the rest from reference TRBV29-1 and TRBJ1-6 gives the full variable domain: SAVISQKPSRDICQRGTSLTIQCQVDSQVTMMFWYRQQPGQSLTLIATANQGSEATYESGFVIDKFPISRPNLTFSTLTVSNMSPEDSSIYLCSVGDSSFAPLHFGNGTRLTVT.

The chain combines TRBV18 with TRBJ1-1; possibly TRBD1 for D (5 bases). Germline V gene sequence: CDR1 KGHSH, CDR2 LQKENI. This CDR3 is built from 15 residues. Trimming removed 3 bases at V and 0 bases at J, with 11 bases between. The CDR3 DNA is TGTGCCAGCTCACCGGAGGGACGGTTGAACACTGAAGCTTTCTTT. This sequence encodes CASSPEGRLNTEAFF.

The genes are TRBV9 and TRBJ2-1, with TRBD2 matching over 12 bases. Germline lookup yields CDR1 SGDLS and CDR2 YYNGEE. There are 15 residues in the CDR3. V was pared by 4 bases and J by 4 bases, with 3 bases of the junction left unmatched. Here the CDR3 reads CASSQTSGRYNEQFF. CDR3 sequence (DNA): TGTGCCAGCAGCCAGACTAGCGGGAGATACAATGAGCAGTTCTTC.

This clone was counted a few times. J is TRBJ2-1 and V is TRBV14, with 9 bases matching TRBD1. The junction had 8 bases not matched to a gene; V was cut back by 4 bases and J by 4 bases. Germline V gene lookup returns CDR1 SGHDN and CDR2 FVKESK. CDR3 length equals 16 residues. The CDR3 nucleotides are TGTGCCAGCAGCCGGATTACAGGGGGCGCTTACAATGAGCAGTTCTTC. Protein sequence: CASSRITGGAYNEQFF.

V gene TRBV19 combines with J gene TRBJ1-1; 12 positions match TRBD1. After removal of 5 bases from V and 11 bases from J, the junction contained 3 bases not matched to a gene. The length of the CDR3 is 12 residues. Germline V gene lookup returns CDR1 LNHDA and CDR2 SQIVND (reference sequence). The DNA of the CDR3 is TGTGCCAGTAGTGTGGGACAGGGGGCCGCTTTCTTT. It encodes CASSVGQGAAFF.

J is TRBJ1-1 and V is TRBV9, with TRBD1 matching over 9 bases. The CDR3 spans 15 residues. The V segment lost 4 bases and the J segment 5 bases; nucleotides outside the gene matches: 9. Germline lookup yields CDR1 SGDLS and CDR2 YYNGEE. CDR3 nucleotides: TGTGCCAGCAGCCCGTCGACAGGGGGTGTTACTGAAGCTTTCTTT. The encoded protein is CASSPSTGGVTEAFF.

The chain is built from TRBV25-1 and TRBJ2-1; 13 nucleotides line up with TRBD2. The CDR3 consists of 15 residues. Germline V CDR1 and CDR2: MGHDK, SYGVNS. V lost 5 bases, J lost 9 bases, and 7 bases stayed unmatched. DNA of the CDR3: TGTGCCAGCAGTCGGGGACTAGCGGGAACTGTTGAGCAGTTCTTC. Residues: CASSRGLAGTVEQFF.